A selection of T cell receptor beta chains follows, all from one sample in a study of neurological immune-mediated disorders. TCRdb re-called the 5' RACE reads through MiXCR, storing one row per CDR3 protein. The profile covers 80,000 to 85,000 distinct CDR3 sequences, with 2.5% to 3% appearing a single time and about 1% taken by the ten largest. What was sequenced was PBMCs. The receptor source for this set is a woman in her twenties or thirties with multiple sclerosis. Both conserved end residues are part of each CDR3. The D gene is left open where the match is weak. Not every row has a clone size; where given, it reads once, few, many or a size class.

clone_size d_call j_call v_call cdr3_nt cdr3_aa
many . TRBJ2-5 TRBV27 TGTGCCAGCGGACCGGACGGAACCCAAGAGACCCAGTACTTC CASGPDGTQETQYF
many . TRBJ2-6 TRBV15 TGTGCCACCAGCAGAGATTCGGAGGACTCCAACATAGGGGCCAACGTCCTGACTTTC CATSRDSEDSNIGANVLTF
many . TRBJ2-1 TRBV4-2 TGTGCCAGCAGCCCCACCCCGGGGTTTAGCTCCTACAATGAGCAGTTCTTC CASSPTPGFSSYNEQFF
many . TRBJ1-1 TRBV5-1 TGCGCCAGCAGCTTGCCAGAAAGGGGGAACACTGAAGCTTTCTTT CASSLPERGNTEAFF
many TRBD1 TRBJ2-1 TRBV29-1 TGCAGCTCCGGGACAGGGGCCGGGGGTGAGCAGTTCTTC CSSGTGAGGEQFF
many . TRBJ2-5 TRBV5-1 TGCGCCAGCAGCTTTTCTGCAGGGGTGGTTGAGACCCAGTACTTC CASSFSAGVVETQYF
many . TRBJ2-5 TRBV7-9 TGTGCCAGCAGCGGTCCTTTAGCAGGGCAAGAGACCCAGTACTTC CASSGPLAGQETQYF
many TRBD2 TRBJ2-5 TRBV7-9 TGTGCCAGCAGCTTAGCTAGCGGGAGCGAAGAGACCCAGTACTTC CASSLASGSEETQYF
many TRBD2 TRBJ2-1 TRBV20-1 TGCAGTGCTCAGACTAGCTCCCCCAATGAGCAGTTCTTC CSAQTSSPNEQFF
many . TRBJ1-4 TRBV27 TGTGCCAGCAGTCCAAACGGGGGAACTAATGAAAAACTGTTTTTT CASSPNGGTNEKLFF
many TRBD2 TRBJ2-1 TRBV12-3/TRBV12-4 TGTGCCAGCAGTGGACTAGCGGGCCCCTCCTACAATGAGCAGTTCTTC CASSGLAGPSYNEQFF
many TRBD1 TRBJ1-3 TRBV19 TGTGCCAGTACTGGAGACAGGGGAGCAAACACCATATATTTT CASTGDRGANTIYF
many . TRBJ2-7 TRBV20-1 TGCAGTGCATTACGGGACGGGGAAACCTACGAGCAGTACTTC CSALRDGETYEQYF
. . TRBJ2-2 TRBV19 TGTGCCAGTACCTCTGACAGCCACAGGAACACCGGGGAGATGTTTTTT CASTSDSHRNTGEMFF
many . TRBJ1-2 TRBV10-3 TGTGCCATCAGTCGTTTGGAGGACAGTTCCTATGGCTACACCTTC CAISRLEDSSYGYTF
many TRBD1 TRBJ1-1 TRBV12-3/TRBV12-4 TGTGCCAGCAGAGGACAGGGGAGTACAGTGACTGAAGCTTTCTTT CASRGQGSTVTEAFF
many TRBD2 TRBJ2-1 TRBV29-1 TGCAGCGTCCAGGGACTAGCGGGGAAGAATGAGCAGTTCTTC CSVQGLAGKNEQFF
many TRBD2 TRBJ2-2 TRBV29-1 TGCAGCGTGGGCGGGAGCCTACGAGGGGAGCTGTTTTTT CSVGGSLRGELFF
many . TRBJ1-2 TRBV29-1 TGCAGCGTCGGACCGGACTATGGCTACACCTTC CSVGPDYGYTF
many TRBD2 TRBJ2-1 TRBV10-3 TGTGCCATCAGTGGGGGGGGGACTAGCGGGAGCTATGAGCAGTTCTTC CAISGGGTSGSYEQFF
many TRBD2 TRBJ2-1 TRBV20-1 TGCAGTCCCCAGCGGGAGGGCCATGAGCAGTTCTTC CSPQREGHEQFF
many TRBD2 TRBJ2-5 TRBV9 TGTGCCAGCAGCGCTAGCGGGAGTCAAGGGGAGACCCAGTACTTC CASSASGSQGETQYF
many . TRBJ1-1 TRBV20-1 TGCAGTGCTTTAGGGACCCTGGGGACTGAAGCTTTCTTT CSALGTLGTEAFF
many . TRBJ2-3 TRBV20-1 TGCAGTGCTAGTTGGGATACGCAGTATTTT CSASWDTQYF
many TRBD1 TRBJ2-5 TRBV7-2 TGTGCCAGCAGCCAGGGGGCACAAGAGACCCAGTACTTC CASSQGAQETQYF